Below, 24 T cell receptor beta chains from the same sample are listed, as sequenced in a study of cytomegalovirus exposure and HLA in healthy donors. The method was immunoSEQ multiplex PCR; TCRdb's version includes in-frame clones alone and lacks a portion of them. This table holds some 200,000 clones, about 89% found once. The sequenced material came from PBMCs. The receptors stem from a man younger than 45 in good health and CMV-seropositive.

This clone has just a few counts. This chain uses TRBV11-3 with TRBJ2-1; D not resolved. The CDR3 is 14 amino acids. V was trimmed by 5 bases and J by 4 bases, leaving 12 bases between them. CDR1 and CDR2 (germline): SGHNT, YENEEA. The CDR3 region is CASSRQDIYNEQFF. The CDR3 nucleotides are TGTGCCAGCAGCCGCCAAGACATTTACAATGAGCAGTTCTTC.

The V call is TRBV7-2, the J call TRBJ1-5; D is possibly TRBD1 (6 bases). Trimming removed 5 bases at V and 8 bases at J, with 22 bases between. The CDR3 runs to 16 residues. Germline assignment: CDR1 SGHTA and CDR2 FQGNSA. CDR3 coding DNA: TGTGCCAGCAGCATACATGGGGGCAGAGGGAGGGAGCCCCAGCATTTT. The encoded protein is CASSIHGGRGREPQHF.

Of note for this clone: The DNA is left out, because the CDR3 cannot be placed on it with certainty; the CDR3 is given as TCRdb lists it. The chain carries TRBV27 and TRBJ2-2; whether TRBD2, the table's D call, matches the DNA was not checked. The CDR3 totals 16 residues, both ends included. Germline CDR1 is MNHEY and CDR2 is SMNVEV (reference sequence). CDR3 loop: CASSSSGGLYTGELFF.

The chain has TRBV6-5 and TRBJ2-7, with TRBD2 identical over 9 bases. This CDR3 has 14 amino acids. Germline loops: CDR1 MNHEY, CDR2 SVGAGI. Trimming cost V 4 bases and J 4 bases; bases outside gene matches: 5. The CDR3 DNA is TGTGCCAGCAGTTTAGCGGGGGTGAAGTACGAGCAGTACTTC. Protein: CASSLAGVKYEQYF.

The count of this clone is one. The genes are TRBV5-1 and TRBJ2-5, with D uncertain. CDR3 length: 14 residues. V lost 0 bases, J lost 3 bases, and 9 bases lay in between. The germline V gene encodes CDR1 SGHRS and CDR2 YFSETQ. Here the CDR3 reads CASSLVAAEETQYF. The CDR3 DNA sequence: TGCGCCAGCAGCTTGGTGGCAGCAGAAGAGACCCAGTACTTC.

Turning to this clone: The junction and the germline gene differ at one end; a read error may be behind it. The CDR3 DNA reads as TGTGCCAGCAGCCTAGCGGGGCCTACGAACACCGGGGAGCTGTTTTTT. Its protein is CASSLAGPTNTGELFF. The chain links TRBV7-6 to TRBJ2-2; 9 bases are shared with TRBD2. Germline V gene sequence: CDR1 SGHVS, CDR2 FNYEAQ. The CDR3 runs to 16 residues. The variable domain in full, completed from reference TRBV7-6 and TRBJ2-2, reads GAGVSQSPRYKVTKRGQDVALRCDPISGHVSLYWYRQALGQGPEFLTYFNYEAQQDKSGLPNDRFSAERPEGSISTLTIQRTEQRDSAMYRCASSLAGPTNTGELFFGEGSRLTVL.

The chain combines TRBV27 with TRBJ2-6; D unresolved. Germline CDR1 is MNHEY and CDR2 is SMNVEV (reference sequence). This CDR3 has 14 residues. Trimming took 6 bases from V and 4 from J, leaving 10 bases between them. CDR3 DNA: TGTGCCAGCAGCCCCCGGTCCGGGGCCAACGTCCTGACTTTC. As protein: CASSPRSGANVLTF.

For the CDR3, the DNA is TGTGCCTCGACTCTGGGGCGAAGGATTCGGGGCTACACCTTC. Encoded protein: CASTLGRRIRGYTF. This chain joins TRBV6-1 and TRBJ1-2; D perhaps matches TRBD1 (5 bases). Per the germline V gene, CDR1 is MNHNS and CDR2 is SASEGT. Trimming pared 11 bases from V and 8 bases from J, leaving 24 bases between. CDR3 length equals 14 residues.

The chain combines TRBV9 with TRBJ1-2; no clear D. This CDR3 has 13 residues. Germline CDR1 and CDR2: SGDLS and YYNGEE. Trimming cost V 3 bases and J 4 bases, with 10 bases left between them. CDR3 sequence reads: CASSAALSYGYTF. The CDR3 DNA sequence: TGTGCCAGCAGCGCGGCCCTCAGCTATGGCTACACCTTC.

The chain combines TRBV5-1 with TRBJ1-2, with D maybe TRBD1 (5 bases). CDR3 length equals 15 residues. Trimming shortened V by 4 bases and J by 8 bases, and 21 bases separated the two germline ends. Germline V gene sequence: CDR1 SGHRS, CDR2 YFSETQ. CDR3 coding DNA: TGCGCCAGCAGCCCGGCGGGGCCCGACGGTTCCGGCTACACCTTC. It codes for CASSPAGPDGSGYTF.

This chain joins TRBV29-1 and TRBJ2-7; 9 bases map to TRBD1. Germline V CDR1 and CDR2: SQVTM, ANQGSEA. Unmatched junction bases numbered 8, after V lost 7 bases and J lost 7 bases. This CDR3 region has 12 residues. The CDR3 loop is CSAGQGPGEQYF. The CDR3 coding sequence is TGCAGCGCCGGACAGGGGCCGGGAGAGCAGTACTTC.

This chain joins TRBV27 and TRBJ2-1; 11 bases fit TRBD2. The CDR3 consists of 15 residues. V was pared by 6 bases and J by 8 bases, with 9 bases of the junction left unmatched. Germline-derived CDR1 and CDR2 are MNHEY and SMNVEV (reference sequence). This CDR3 is CASRLSGRDSDEQFF. DNA for the CDR3: TGTGCCAGCAGACTTAGCGGGAGGGACTCCGATGAGCAGTTCTTC.

This chain links TRBV27 with TRBJ2-1, with 9 bases identical to TRBD1. The CDR3 covers 16 residues. Germline V gene sequence: CDR1 MNHEY, CDR2 SMNVEV (reference sequence). Trimming cost V 4 bases and J 3 bases; bases outside gene matches: 7. The CDR3 here is CASSSGQGVFYNEQFF. The CDR3 DNA follows: TGTGCCAGCAGTTCGGGACAGGGTGTTTTCTACAATGAGCAGTTCTTC.

J is TRBJ2-2 and V is TRBV11-3; D call uncertain. Germline V gives CDR1 SGHNT, CDR2 YENEEA. The CDR3 covers 15 residues. Trimming shortened V by 1 base and J by 3 bases, and 9 bases separated the two germline ends. The DNA for the CDR3 is TGTGCCAGCAGCTTAGTATCCGTCGACACCGGGGAGCTGTTTTTT. Translation: CASSLVSVDTGELFF.

This clone is a singleton in its sample. The chain employs TRBV29-1 and TRBJ1-1; 9 bases line up with TRBD1. CDR3 length equals 13 residues. The germline gives CDR1 SQVTM, CDR2 ANQGSEA. V lost 7 bases, J lost 3 bases, and 6 bases stayed unmatched. As DNA, the CDR3 is TGCAGCGCCGGAAGGACAGGGGACACTGAAGCTTTCTTT. Amino acids: CSAGRTGDTEAFF.

The rearrangement links TRBV30 to TRBJ1-2; D is undetermined. Trimming took 1 base from V and 8 from J, leaving 8 bases between them. From germline, CDR1 is GTSNPN and CDR2 SVGIG (reference sequence). The CDR3 length is 11 residues. Here the CDR3 reads CAWSEFSGYTF. In DNA form, the CDR3 reads TGTGCCTGGAGTGAATTTTCCGGCTACACCTTC.

The chain joins TRBV11-2 to TRBJ2-2; TRBD2 matches at 10 bases. From germline, CDR1 is SGHAT and CDR2 FQNNGV. The CDR3 sequence is 17 residues long. The V gene end was trimmed by 3 bases and the J gene end by 6 bases; junction bases not matched to a gene: 10. The CDR3 loop is CASSLMALAGVAGELFF. DNA of the CDR3: TGTGCCAGCAGCTTGATGGCCCTAGCGGGAGTTGCCGGGGAGCTGTTTTTT. The whole variable domain, filled in from reference TRBV11-2 and TRBJ2-2, reads EAGVAQSPRYKIIEKRQSVAFWCNPISGHATLYWYQQILGQGPKLLIQFQNNGVVDDSQLPKDRFSAERLKGVDSTLKIQPAKLEDSAVYLCASSLMALAGVAGELFFGEGSRLTVL.

This chain uses TRBV19 with TRBJ1-2; a weak D match, TRBD1 (5 bases). Germline CDR1 reads LNHDA; CDR2 reads SQIVND (reference sequence). Trimming cost V 10 bases and J 2 bases, with 23 bases left between them. The CDR3 runs to 16 residues. In DNA form, the CDR3 reads TGTGCCACCGCCTATTCCCGGGACTTATACAACTATGGCTACACCTTC. As protein: CATAYSRDLYNYGYTF. Variable domain in full (rest from reference TRBV19 and TRBJ1-2): DGGITQSPKYLFRKEGQNVTLSCEQNLNHDAMYWYRQDPGQGLRLIYYSQIVNDFQKGDIAEGYSVSREKKESFPLTVTSAQKNPTAFYLCATAYSRDLYNYGYTFGSGTRLTVV.

The rearrangement uses TRBV15 and TRBJ2-7, with 12 bases matching TRBD1. Germline V gene data show CDR1 as LNHNV and CDR2 as YYDKDF (reference sequence). V gave up 4 bases and J gave up 6 bases; unmatched junction bases: 7. CDR3 length equals 15 residues. Here the CDR3 DNA reads TGTGCCACCAGCACCGGTGGGACAGGGGGCTTCGAGCAGTACTTC. Encoded protein: CATSTGGTGGFEQYF.

The gene calls are TRBV6-6 and TRBJ2-7; either TRBD1 or TRBD2 may fit D (5 bases each). The ends were cut back, 7 bases at V and 5 bases at J, with 21 bases in the middle. Germline CDR1 reads MNHNY; CDR2 reads SVGAGI (reference sequence). CDR3 length: 15 residues. This CDR3 reads CASTNQMGTHDEQYF. Here the CDR3 DNA reads TGTGCCAGCACCAACCAAATGGGGACCCACGACGAGCAGTACTTC.

The rearrangement uses TRBV10-1 and TRBJ2-3; D may be TRBD1 (5 bases). Trimming pared 7 bases from V and 2 bases from J, leaving 25 bases between. CDR3 length equals 18 residues. Germline CDR1 WNHNN, CDR2 SYGVQD (reference sequence). The CDR3 DNA reads TGCGCCAGCAACCGTGGGTGGGGCCTTCAGCCGGACACAGATACGCAGTATTTT. This encodes CASNRGWGLQPDTDTQYF.

This clone showed up just a few times. The chain links TRBV2 to TRBJ1-6, with D perhaps matching TRBD1 (5 bases). V was trimmed by 4 bases and J by 6 bases, leaving 13 bases between them. Per germline, CDR1 SNHLY and CDR2 FYNNEI. The CDR3 is 15 amino acids. This chain's CDR3 is CASSAPGQTNSPLHF. As DNA, the CDR3 is TGTGCCAGCAGTGCCCCGGGGCAGACTAATTCACCCCTCCACTTT.

V is TRBV18 and J is TRBJ1-5; D remains unclear. Germline CDR1 is KGHSH and CDR2 is LQKENI. Trimming removed 4 bases at V and 7 bases at J, with 14 bases between. The length of the CDR3 is 14 residues. Here the CDR3 reads CASSLLEKVQPQHF. For the CDR3, the DNA is TGTGCCAGCTCACTCCTTGAGAAAGTCCAGCCCCAGCATTTT.

This chain uses TRBV7-3 with TRBJ2-3; no clear D. V shed 8 bases and J shed 2 bases, with 11 bases lying between them. The length of the CDR3 is 13 residues. In germline, CDR1 is SGHTA, CDR2 FQGTGA. The CDR3 spells CASGSRNTDTQYF. Written as DNA, the CDR3 is TGTGCCAGCGGTTCTCGGAACACAGATACGCAGTATTTT.